Presented here are 4 T cell receptor beta chains from one specimen sequenced in a study of tumor-infiltrating lymphocytes in localized non-small cell lung cancer. The assay was immunoSEQ multiplex PCR, and TCRdb's table has in-frame clones only and misses some. The sample carries 15,000 to 20,000 clones, about three quarters recorded once. Sequencing was done on a sample of lung tumor tissue. The source of these receptors is a human donor with non-small cell lung cancer.

The chain is built from TRBV30 and TRBJ1-4; 8 nucleotides align to TRBD1. CDR1 and CDR2 (germline): GTSNPN, SVGIG (reference sequence). There are 11 residues in the CDR3. The CDR3 spells CAGTGYEKLFF. The CDR3 DNA reads as TGTGCTGGGACAGGATATGAAAAACTGTTTTTT.

The chain employs TRBV7-9 and TRBJ2-7; perhaps TRBD2 as D (5 bases). The V end lost 5 bases, the J end lost 7 bases, and 18 bases lay between the germline ends. CDR3 length: 14 amino acids. CDR1 and CDR2 (germline): SEHNR, FQNEAQ (reference sequence). CDR3 coding DNA: TGTGCCAGCAGCCCCCCCGGGGTCGTCCGGGAGCAGTACTTC. Translated: CASSPPGVVREQYF.

V is TRBV6-1 and J is TRBJ1-2; D is ambiguous. Germline CDR1 MNHNS, CDR2 SASEGT. Between the trimmed V and J ends, which lost 1 base and 5 bases, there was a span of 5 bases. The CDR3 runs to 12 residues. In DNA, the CDR3 is TGTGCCAGCAGTGAAGGCCCGTATGGCTACACCTTC. Translating it yields CASSEGPYGYTF.

This clone was found a few times. The genes are TRBV5-4 and TRBJ2-1, with 9 bases identical to TRBD2. With V trimmed by 6 bases and J by 5 bases, 9 bases remained unmatched. This CDR3 has 15 amino acids. The germline CDR1 and CDR2 sequences are SGHNT and YYREEE (reference sequence). CDR3 DNA: TGTGCCAGCACCATGGGCGGGGGGGCGAACAATGAGCAGTTCTTC. Protein sequence: CASTMGGGANNEQFF.